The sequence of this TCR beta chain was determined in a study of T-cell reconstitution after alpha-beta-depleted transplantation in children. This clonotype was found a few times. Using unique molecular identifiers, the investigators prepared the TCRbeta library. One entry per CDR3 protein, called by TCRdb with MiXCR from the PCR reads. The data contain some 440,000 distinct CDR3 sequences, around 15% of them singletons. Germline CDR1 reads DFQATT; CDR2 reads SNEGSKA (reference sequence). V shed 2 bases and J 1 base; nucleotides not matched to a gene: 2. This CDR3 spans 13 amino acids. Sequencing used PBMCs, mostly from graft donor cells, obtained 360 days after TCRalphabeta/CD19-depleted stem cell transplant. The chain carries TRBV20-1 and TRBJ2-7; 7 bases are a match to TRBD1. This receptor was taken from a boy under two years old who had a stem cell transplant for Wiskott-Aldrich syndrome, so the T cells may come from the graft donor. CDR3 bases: TGCAGTGCTAGACGGACAGGTTCCTACGAGCAGTACTTC. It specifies CSARRTGSYEQYF.